This TCR beta chain was sequenced in a study of T cells in women clearing cervical HPV infection. Study-wide context: Controls gave blood once infection was undetectable; cases at lesion identification.

The CDR3 consists of 12 residues. Trimming cost V 3 bases and J 7 bases, with 6 bases left between them. CDR1 is WNHNN and CDR2 is SYGVQD in the germline V gene (reference sequence). The table came from immunoSEQ multiplex PCR; TCRdb's copy has only in-frame clones and leaves some out. The sample table sets out around 41,000 clones. In regard to this clone: The read is 3 residues too short to cover the CDR3 end, so that end is filled in from the germline J gene.

The sequenced sample was blood buffy coat. This chain links TRBV10-1 with TRBJ2-2; D unresolved. This TCR was sampled from a woman aged 18-70 years with a cervical HPV16 infection that either progressed to CIN3+ or cleared (not recorded which). The CDR3 bases that were read are TGCGCCAGCAGTGAAGGGCGCGGGGAG. It encodes CASSEGRGE. The complete CDR3 protein is CASSEGRGELFF.